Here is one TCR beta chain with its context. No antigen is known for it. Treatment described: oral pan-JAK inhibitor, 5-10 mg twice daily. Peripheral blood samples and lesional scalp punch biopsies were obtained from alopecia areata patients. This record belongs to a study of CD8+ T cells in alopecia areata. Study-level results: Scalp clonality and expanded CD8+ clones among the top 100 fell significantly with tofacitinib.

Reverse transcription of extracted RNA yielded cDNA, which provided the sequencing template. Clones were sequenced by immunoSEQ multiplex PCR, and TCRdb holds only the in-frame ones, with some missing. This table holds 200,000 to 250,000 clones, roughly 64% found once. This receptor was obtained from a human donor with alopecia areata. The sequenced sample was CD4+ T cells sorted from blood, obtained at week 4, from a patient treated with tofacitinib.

Here the CDR3 DNA reads TGTGCCAGCAGTCCCCGGGACAGGAACACTGAAGCTTTCTTT. The encoded protein is CASSPRDRNTEAFF. This rearrangement joins TRBV6-5 to TRBJ1-1; 7 bases match TRBD1. CDR1 MNHEY and CDR2 SVGAGI come from the germline V gene. Trimming cost V 5 bases and J 1 base; bases outside gene matches: 4. This CDR3 has 14 amino acids.